This record looks at one T cell receptor (beta chain) sequence and its context. The sample belongs to a study of Ad26.COV2.S vaccination and SARS-CoV-2 variants. The CDR3 is made up of 16 amino acids. Germline assignment: CDR1 MNHEY and CDR2 SMNVEV (reference sequence). V lost 4 bases, J lost 7 bases, and 19 bases lay in between. Indicated treatment: about 20 received Ad26.COV2.S at low or high dose, single or two shots; five or six received placebo; per-sample allocation not given. The study sampled participants on day 63 after the first vaccine or placebo injection. The protocol was immunoSEQ multiplex PCR, while the TCRdb copy is restricted to in-frame clones and leaves out a portion. This sample has 400,000 to 450,000 clones; approximately 92% occur once, and the top ten carry 9% to 15%.

This TCR was recovered from a person aged 18 to 59 who received the Ad26.COV2.S COVID-19 vaccine or a placebo. The sequenced sample was peripheral blood, obtained in a trial of Ad26.COV2.S vaccine versus placebo. This chain links TRBV27 with TRBJ1-4; possible D gene TRBD1, 6 bases. CDR3 in DNA: TGTGCCAGCAGTTCTCTTAGACAGGCCGCGGGTGAAAAACTGTTTTTT. Translating it yields CASSSLRQAAGEKLFF.